This TCR beta chain originates from a study of regulatory T cells in long-lasting Graves disease. Time point here: persistent/refractory GD, antithyroid drugs over 5 years with positive TRAb. PBMC-derived RNA was used for the TCR library. Building of the TCR beta libraries involved iRepertoire HTBI primers and Arm-PCR of CDR3 regions. In the authors' methods: Sample data revealed approximately 60 TRBV and under 15 TRBJ segments. MiXCR was run by TCRdb on the multiplex PCR reads, yielding one entry per CDR3 protein. The V and J calls were determined by TCRdb, not by the authors. The sample consists of 700,000 or so distinct CDR3 sequences, around 30% of them appearing once. Remarks on this clonotype: Its antigen is undetermined.

General observations from the study: Having few samples may have compromised the accuracy. Investigators studied peripheral blood only, not thyroid tissue. Persistent patients shared 2,500 to 3,000 public clonotypes among themselves. Newly diagnosed patients shared fewer, at some 900.

Unmatched junction bases numbered 19, after V lost 2 bases and J lost 6 bases. The germline CDR1 and CDR2 sequences are SEHNR and FQNEAQ (reference sequence). CDR3 length: 20 residues. The material was peripheral blood mononuclear cells (PBMCs), obtained when the disease was refractory, from a patient treated with antithyroid drugs. V and J are TRBV7-9 and TRBJ2-3; 11 nucleotides match TRBD2. The source is a female donor with Graves disease. DNA of the CDR3: TGTGCCAGCAGCTTACCGATTGTAGCGGGAGGGCCGGGAGGAAGGGATACGCAGTATTTT. This encodes CASSLPIVAGGPGGRDTQYF. Drawing the rest from reference TRBV7-9 and TRBJ2-3, the complete variable domain is DTGVSQNPRHKITKRGQNVTFRCDPISEHNRLYWYRQTLGQGPEFLTYFQNEAQLEKSRLLSDRFSAERPKGSFSTLEIQRTEQGDSAMYLCASSLPIVAGGPGGRDTQYFGPGTRLTVL.